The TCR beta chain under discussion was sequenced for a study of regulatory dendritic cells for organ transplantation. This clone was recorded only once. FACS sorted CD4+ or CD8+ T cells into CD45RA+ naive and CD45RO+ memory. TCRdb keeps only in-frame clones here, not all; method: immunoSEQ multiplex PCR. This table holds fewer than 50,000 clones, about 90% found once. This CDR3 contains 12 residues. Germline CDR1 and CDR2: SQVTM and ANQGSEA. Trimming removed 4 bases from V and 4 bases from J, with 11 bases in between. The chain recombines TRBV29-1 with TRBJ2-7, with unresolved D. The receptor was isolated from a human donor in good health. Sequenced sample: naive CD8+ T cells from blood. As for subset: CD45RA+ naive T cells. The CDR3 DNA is TGCAGCGTTGGCGACTTAGGGTACGAGCAGTACTTC. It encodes CSVGDLGYEQYF.